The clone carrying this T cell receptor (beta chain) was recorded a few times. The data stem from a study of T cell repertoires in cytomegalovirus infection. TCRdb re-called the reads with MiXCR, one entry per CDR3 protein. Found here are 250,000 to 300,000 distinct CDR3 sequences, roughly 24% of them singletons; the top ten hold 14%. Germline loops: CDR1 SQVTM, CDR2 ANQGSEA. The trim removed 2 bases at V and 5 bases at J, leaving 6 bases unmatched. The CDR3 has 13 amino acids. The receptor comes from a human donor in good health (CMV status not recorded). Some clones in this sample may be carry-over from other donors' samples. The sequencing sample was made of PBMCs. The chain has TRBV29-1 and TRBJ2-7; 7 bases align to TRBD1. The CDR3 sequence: CSVERGGDNEQYF. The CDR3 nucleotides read TGCAGCGTTGAACGAGGGGGCGACAACGAGCAGTACTTC.